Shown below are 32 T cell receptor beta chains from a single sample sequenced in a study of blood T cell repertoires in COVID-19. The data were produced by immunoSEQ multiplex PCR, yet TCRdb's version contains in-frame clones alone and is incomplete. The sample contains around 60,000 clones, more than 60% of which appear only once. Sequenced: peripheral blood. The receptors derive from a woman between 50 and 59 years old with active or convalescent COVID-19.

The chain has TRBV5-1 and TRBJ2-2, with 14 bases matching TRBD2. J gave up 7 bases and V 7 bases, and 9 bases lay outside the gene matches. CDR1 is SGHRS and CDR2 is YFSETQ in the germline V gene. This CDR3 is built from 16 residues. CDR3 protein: CASSVGLAGANGELFF. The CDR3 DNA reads TGCGCCAGCTCAGTGGGACTAGCGGGAGCTAACGGGGAGCTGTTTTTT.

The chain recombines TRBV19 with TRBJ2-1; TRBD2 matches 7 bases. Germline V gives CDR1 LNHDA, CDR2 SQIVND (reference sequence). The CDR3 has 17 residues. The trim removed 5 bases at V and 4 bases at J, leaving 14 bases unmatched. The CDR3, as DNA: TGTGCCAGTAGTTCCCTGGGGGGGGGAGTCGGGTACAATGAGCAGTTCTTC. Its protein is CASSSLGGGVGYNEQFF.

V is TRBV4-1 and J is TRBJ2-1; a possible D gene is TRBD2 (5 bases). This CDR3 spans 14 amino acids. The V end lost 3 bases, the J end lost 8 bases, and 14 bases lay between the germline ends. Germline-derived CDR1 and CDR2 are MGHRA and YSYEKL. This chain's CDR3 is CASSQVGLGDEQFF. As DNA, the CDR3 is TGCGCCAGCAGCCAGGTTGGACTTGGGGATGAGCAGTTCTTC.

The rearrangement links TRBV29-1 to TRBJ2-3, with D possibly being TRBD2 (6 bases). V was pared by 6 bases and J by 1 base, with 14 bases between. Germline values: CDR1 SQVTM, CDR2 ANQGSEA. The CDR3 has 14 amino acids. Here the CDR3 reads CSVARTTGTDTQYF. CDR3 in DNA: TGCAGCGTCGCCAGGACTACTGGCACAGATACGCAGTATTTT.

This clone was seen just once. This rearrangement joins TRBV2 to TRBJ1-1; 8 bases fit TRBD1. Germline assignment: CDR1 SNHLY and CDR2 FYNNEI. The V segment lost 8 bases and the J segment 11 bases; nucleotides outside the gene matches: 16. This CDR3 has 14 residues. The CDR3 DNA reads TGTGCCAGCTCCGAGGGCCCAGGGGGCTTTGACGCTTTCTTT. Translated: CASSEGPGGFDAFF.

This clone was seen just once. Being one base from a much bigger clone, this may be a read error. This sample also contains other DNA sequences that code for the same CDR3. The CDR3 DNA sequence: TGCGCCAGCAGCCGGGCGGGAGGTGGTGAGCAGTTCTTC. Translating it yields CASSRAGGGEQFF. The V call is TRBV4-1, the J call TRBJ2-1; 8 positions agree with TRBD2. The CDR3 has 13 residues. CDR1 is MGHRA and CDR2 is YSYEKL in the germline V gene. V shed 4 bases, J shed 9 bases, and the junction held 5 bases outside the gene matches.

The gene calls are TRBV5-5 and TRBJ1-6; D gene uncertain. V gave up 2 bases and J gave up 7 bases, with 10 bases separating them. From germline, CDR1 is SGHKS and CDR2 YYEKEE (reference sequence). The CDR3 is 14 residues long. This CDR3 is CASSLLTENSPLHF. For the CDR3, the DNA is TGTGCCAGCAGCTTATTAACAGAAAATTCACCCCTCCACTTT. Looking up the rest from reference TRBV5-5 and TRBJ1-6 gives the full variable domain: DAGVTQSPTHLIKTRGQQVTLRCSPISGHKSVSWYQQVLGQGPQFIFQYYEKEERGRGNFPDRFSARQFPNYSSELNVNALLLGDSALYLCASSLLTENSPLHFGNGTRLTVT.

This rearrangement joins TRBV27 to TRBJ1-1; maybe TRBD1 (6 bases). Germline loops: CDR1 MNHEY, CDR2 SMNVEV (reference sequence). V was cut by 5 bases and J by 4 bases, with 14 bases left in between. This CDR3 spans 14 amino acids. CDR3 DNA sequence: TGTGCCAGCAGTCCCAACAGGGTAAGCACTGAAGCTTTCTTT. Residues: CASSPNRVSTEAFF.

CDR3: CASSQSGPQFF. CDR3 nucleotides: TGTGCCAGCAGTCAAAGCGGGCCGCAGTTCTTC. The chain combines TRBV27 with TRBJ2-1; D may be TRBD2 (6 bases). Trimming shortened V by 5 bases and J by 12 bases, and 11 bases separated the two germline ends. The CDR3 covers 11 residues. Germline V gene data show CDR1 as MNHEY and CDR2 as SMNVEV (reference sequence).

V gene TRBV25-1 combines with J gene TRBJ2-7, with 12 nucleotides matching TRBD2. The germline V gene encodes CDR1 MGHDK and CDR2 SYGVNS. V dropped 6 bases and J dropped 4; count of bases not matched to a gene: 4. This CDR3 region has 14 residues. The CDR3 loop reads CASRTSGSIYEQYF. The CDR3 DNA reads TGTGCCAGCAGGACTAGCGGGAGTATTTACGAGCAGTACTTC.

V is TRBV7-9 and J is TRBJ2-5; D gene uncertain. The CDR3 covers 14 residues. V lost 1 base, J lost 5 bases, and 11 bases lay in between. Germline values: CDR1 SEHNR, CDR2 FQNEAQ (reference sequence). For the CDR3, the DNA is TGTGCCAGCAGCTTAGATCCCTCCGGGGAGACCCAGTACTTC. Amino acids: CASSLDPSGETQYF.

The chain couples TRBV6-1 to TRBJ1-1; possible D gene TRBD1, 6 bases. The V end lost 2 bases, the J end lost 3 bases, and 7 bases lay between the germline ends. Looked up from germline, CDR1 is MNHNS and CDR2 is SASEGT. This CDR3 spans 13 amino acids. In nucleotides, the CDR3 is TGTGCCAGCAGTGAACACAGGGACACTGAAGCTTTCTTT. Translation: CASSEHRDTEAFF.

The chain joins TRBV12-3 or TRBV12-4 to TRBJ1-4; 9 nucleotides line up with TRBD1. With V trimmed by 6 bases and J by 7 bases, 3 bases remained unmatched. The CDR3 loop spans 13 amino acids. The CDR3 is CASRQGAAEKLFF. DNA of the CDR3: TGTGCCAGCAGACAGGGGGCGGCTGAAAAACTGTTTTTT.

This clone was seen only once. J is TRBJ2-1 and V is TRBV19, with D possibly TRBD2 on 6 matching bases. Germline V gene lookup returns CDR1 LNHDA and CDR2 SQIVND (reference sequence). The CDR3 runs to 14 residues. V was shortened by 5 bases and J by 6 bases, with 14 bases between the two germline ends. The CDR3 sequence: CASSPGLTGNEQFF. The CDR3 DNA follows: TGTGCCAGTAGTCCGGGACTCACAGGCAATGAGCAGTTCTTC.

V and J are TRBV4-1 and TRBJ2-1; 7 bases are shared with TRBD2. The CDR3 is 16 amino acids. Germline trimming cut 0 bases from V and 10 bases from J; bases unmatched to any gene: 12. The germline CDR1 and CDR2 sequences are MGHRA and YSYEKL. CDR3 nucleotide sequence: TGCGCCAGCAGCCAAGATGTGGGGTACGGGGGAGGGGAGCAGTTCTTC. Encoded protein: CASSQDVGYGGGEQFF.

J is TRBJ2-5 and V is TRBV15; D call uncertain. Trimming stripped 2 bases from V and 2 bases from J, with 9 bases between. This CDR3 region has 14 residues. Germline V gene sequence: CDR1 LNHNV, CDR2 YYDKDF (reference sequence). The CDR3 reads CATSRWASQETQYF. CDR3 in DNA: TGTGCCACCAGCAGATGGGCGTCGCAAGAGACCCAGTACTTC. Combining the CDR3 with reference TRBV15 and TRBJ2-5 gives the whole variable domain DAMVIQNPRYQVTQFGKPVTLSCSQTLNHNVMYWYQQKSSQAPKLLFHYYDKDFNNEADTPDNFQSRRPNTSFCFLDIRSPGLGDTAMYLCATSRWASQETQYFGPGTRLLVL.

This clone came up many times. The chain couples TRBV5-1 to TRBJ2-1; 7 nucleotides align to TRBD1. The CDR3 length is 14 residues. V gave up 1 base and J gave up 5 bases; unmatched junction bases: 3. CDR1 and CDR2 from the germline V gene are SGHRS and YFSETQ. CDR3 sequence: CASSLLTGHNEQFF. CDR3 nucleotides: TGCGCCAGCAGCTTGTTGACAGGGCACAATGAGCAGTTCTTC.

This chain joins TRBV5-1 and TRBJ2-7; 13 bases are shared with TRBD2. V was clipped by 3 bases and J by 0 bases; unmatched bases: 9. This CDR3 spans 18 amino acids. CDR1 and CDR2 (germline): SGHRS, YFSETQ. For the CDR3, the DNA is TGCGCCAGCAGCTCGGGACTAGCGGGACCGTATAGCTCCTACGAGCAGTACTTC. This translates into CASSSGLAGPYSSYEQYF. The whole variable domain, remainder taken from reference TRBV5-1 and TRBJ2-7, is KAGVTQTPRYLIKTRGQQVTLSCSPISGHRSVSWYQQTPGQGLQFLFEYFSETQRNKGNFPGRFSGRQFSNSRSEMNVSTLELGDSALYLCASSSGLAGPYSSYEQYFGPGTRLTVT.

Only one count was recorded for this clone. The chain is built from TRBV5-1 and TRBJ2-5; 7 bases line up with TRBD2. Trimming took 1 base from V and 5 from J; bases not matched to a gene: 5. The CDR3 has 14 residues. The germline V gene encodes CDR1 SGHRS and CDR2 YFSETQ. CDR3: CASSLLGGGETQYF. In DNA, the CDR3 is TGCGCCAGCAGCTTGCTCGGGGGAGGGGAGACCCAGTACTTC.

The CDR3 spells CASSQAGVNEQFF. The CDR3 coding sequence is TGTGCCAGCTCACAAGCGGGAGTCAATGAGCAGTTCTTC. The chain carries TRBV18 and TRBJ2-1; 8 bases match TRBD2. CDR1 and CDR2 from the germline V gene are KGHSH and LQKENI. Losses at the gene ends were 4 bases for V and 6 bases for J; bases not matched to a gene: 2. This CDR3 contains 13 residues.

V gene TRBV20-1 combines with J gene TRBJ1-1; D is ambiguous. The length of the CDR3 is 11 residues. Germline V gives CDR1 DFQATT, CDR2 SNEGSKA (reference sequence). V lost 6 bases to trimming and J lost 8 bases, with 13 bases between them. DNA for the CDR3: TGCAGTGCCCCCGGGAGGGTCGAAGCTTTCTTT. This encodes CSAPGRVEAFF.

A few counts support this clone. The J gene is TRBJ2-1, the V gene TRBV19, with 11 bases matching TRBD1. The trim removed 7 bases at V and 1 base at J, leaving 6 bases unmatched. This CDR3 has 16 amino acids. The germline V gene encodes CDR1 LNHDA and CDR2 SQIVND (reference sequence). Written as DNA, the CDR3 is TGTGCCAGTATCCGGACAGGGGGCGGATCCTACAATGAGCAGTTCTTC. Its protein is CASIRTGGGSYNEQFF.

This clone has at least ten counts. CDR3 protein: CASSMDRERTGANVLTF. The DNA of the CDR3 is TGTGCCAGTAGTATGGACAGGGAGAGGACTGGGGCCAACGTCCTGACTTTC. The gene calls are TRBV19 and TRBJ2-6, with 8 nucleotides matching TRBD1. The CDR3 has 17 amino acids. J was trimmed by 2 bases and V by 3 bases; bases with no gene match: 6. Germline CDR1 reads LNHDA; CDR2 reads SQIVND (reference sequence). Based on the CDR3 plus reference TRBV19 and TRBJ2-6, the full variable domain is DGGITQSPKYLFRKEGQNVTLSCEQNLNHDAMYWYRQDPGQGLRLIYYSQIVNDFQKGDIAEGYSVSREKKESFPLTVTSAQKNPTAFYLCASSMDRERTGANVLTFGAGSRLTVL.

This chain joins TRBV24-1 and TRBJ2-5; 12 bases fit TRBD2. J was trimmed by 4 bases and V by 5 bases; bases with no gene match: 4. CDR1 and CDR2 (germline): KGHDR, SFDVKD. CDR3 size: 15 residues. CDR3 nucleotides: TGTGCCACCAGTGCAAGACTAGCGGGAGCAGAGACCCAGTACTTC. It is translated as CATSARLAGAETQYF.

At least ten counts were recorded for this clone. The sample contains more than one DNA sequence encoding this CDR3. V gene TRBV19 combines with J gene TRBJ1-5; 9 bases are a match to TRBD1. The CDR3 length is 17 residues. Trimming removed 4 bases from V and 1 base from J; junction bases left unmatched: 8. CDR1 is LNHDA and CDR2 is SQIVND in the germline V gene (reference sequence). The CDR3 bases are TGTGCCAGTAGTAAGCCCACAGGGGGCGTGAGCAATCAGCCCCAGCATTTT. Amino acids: CASSKPTGGVSNQPQHF.

CDR3 nucleotide sequence: TGCGCCAGCAGCGCCACCCGAGGCATTCAGTACTTC. Its translation: CASSATRGIQYF. The chain carries TRBV5-1 and TRBJ2-4, with D hard to call. The germline gives CDR1 SGHRS, CDR2 YFSETQ. CDR3 size: 12 residues. Trimming stripped 4 bases from V and 9 bases from J, with 11 bases between.

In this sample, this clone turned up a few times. This CDR3 is CASSLWRRNLSEVGNQPQHF. CDR3 DNA: TGTGCCAGCAGTTTATGGAGGCGGAACCTATCTGAAGTTGGCAATCAGCCCCAGCATTTT. This rearrangement joins TRBV28 to TRBJ1-5; no clear D. Germline V gene sequence: CDR1 MDHEN, CDR2 SYDVKM. V gave up 0 bases and J gave up 2 bases, with 23 bases separating them. CDR3 length: 20 residues.

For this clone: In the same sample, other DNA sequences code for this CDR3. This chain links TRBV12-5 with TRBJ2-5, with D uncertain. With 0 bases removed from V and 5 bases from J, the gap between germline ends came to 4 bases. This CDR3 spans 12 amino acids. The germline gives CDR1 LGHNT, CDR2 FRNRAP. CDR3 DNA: TGTGCTAGTGGTTTGGTACTCGAGACCCAGTACTTC. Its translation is CASGLVLETQYF.

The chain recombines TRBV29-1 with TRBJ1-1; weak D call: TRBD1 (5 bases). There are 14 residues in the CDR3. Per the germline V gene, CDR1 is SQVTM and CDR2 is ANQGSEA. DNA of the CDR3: TGCACCTACCAGGGCCGACAGCTGAACACTGAAGCTTTCTTT. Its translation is CTYQGRQLNTEAFF.

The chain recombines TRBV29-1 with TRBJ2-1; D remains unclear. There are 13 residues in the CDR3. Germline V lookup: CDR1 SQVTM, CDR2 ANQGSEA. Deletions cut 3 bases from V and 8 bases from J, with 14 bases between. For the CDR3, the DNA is TGCAGCGTTGACGAGCCGTCTAGTGATGAGCAGTTCTTC. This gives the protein CSVDEPSSDEQFF.

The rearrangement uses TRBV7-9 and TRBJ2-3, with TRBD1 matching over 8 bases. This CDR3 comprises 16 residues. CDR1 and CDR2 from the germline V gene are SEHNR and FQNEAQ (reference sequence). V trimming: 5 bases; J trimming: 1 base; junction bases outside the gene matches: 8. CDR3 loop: CASSMGSGQGTDTQYF. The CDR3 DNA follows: TGTGCCAGCAGCATGGGCTCGGGACAGGGCACAGATACGCAGTATTTT.

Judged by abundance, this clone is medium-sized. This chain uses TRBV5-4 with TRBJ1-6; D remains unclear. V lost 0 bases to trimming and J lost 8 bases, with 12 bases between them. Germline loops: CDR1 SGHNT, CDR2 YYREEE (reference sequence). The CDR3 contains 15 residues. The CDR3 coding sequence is TGTGCCAGCAGCTTGGGTGCCCCGGGTGATTCACCCCTCCACTTT. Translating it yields CASSLGAPGDSPLHF.